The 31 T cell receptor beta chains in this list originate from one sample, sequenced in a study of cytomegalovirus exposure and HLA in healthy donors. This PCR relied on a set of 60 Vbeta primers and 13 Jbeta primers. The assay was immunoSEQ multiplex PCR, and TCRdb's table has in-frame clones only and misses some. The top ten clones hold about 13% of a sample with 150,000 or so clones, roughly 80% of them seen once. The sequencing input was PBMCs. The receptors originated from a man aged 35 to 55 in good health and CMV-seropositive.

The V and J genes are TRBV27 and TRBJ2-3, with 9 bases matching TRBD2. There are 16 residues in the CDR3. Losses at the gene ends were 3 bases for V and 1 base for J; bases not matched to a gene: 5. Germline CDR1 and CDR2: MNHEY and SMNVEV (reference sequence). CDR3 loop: CASSFKWTSGTDTQYF. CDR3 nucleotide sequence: TGTGCCAGCAGTTTTAAGTGGACTAGCGGCACAGATACGCAGTATTTT.

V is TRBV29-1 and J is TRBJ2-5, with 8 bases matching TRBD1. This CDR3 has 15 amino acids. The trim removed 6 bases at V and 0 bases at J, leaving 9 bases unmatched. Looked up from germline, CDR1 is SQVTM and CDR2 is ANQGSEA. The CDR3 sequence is CSVGTGYLYQETQYF. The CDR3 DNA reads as TGCAGCGTAGGGACAGGCTATCTGTACCAAGAGACCCAGTACTTC.

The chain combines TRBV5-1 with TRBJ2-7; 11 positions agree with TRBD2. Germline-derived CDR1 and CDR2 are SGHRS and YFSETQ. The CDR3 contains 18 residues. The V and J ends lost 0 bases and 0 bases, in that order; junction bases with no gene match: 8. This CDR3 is CASSLGPLTSGGSYEQYF. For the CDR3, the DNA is TGCGCCAGCAGCTTGGGCCCCCTAACTAGCGGGGGCTCCTACGAGCAGTACTTC.

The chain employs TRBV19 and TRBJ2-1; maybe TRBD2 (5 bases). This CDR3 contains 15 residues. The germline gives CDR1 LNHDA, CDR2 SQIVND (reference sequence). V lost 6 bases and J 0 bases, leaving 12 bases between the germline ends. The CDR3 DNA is TGTGCCAGTAGCCCGAGCGGAAGCTCCTACAATGAGCAGTTCTTC. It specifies CASSPSGSSYNEQFF.

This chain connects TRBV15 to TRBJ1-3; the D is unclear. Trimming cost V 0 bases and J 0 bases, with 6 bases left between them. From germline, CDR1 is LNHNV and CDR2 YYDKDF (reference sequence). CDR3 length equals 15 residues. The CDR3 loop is CATSRDWLSGNTIYF. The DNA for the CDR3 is TGTGCCACCAGCAGAGATTGGCTCTCTGGAAACACCATATATTTT.

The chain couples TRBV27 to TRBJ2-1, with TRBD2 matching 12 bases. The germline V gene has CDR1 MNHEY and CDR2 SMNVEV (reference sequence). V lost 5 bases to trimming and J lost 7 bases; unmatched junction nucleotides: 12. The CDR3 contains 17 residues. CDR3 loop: CASSPSLLAGGRNEQFF. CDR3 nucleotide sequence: TGTGCCAGCAGTCCCTCCCTACTAGCGGGGGGAAGGAATGAGCAGTTCTTC.

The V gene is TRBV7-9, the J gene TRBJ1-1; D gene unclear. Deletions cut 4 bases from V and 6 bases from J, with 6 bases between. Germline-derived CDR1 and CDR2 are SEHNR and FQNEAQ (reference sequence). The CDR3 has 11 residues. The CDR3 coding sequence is TGTGCCAGCAGCTACGGTTCTGAAGCTTTCTTT. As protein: CASSYGSEAFF.

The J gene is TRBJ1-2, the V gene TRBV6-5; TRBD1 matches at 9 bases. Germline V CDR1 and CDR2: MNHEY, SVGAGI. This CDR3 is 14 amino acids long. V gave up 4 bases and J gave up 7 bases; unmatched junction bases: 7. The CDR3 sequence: CASSFSGTGTGYTF. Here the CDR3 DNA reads TGTGCCAGCAGTTTTTCCGGGACAGGGACTGGCTACACCTTC.

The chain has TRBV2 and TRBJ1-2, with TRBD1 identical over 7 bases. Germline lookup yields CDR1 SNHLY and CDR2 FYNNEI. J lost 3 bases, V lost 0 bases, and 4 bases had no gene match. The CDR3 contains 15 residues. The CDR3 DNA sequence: TGTGCCAGCAGTGAAGCGTTGGGACAGTACTATGGCTACACCTTC. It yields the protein CASSEALGQYYGYTF.

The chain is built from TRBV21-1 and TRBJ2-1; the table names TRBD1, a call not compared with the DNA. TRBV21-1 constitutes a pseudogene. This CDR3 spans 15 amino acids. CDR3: CASSKKGRGYNEQFF. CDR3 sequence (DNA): TGTGCCAGCAGCAAAAAGGGCAGGGGCTACAATGAGCAGTTCTTC.

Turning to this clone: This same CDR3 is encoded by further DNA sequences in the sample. CDR3 in DNA: TGTGCCAGCAGTGCGAACCTGGGACAGGGAGGGGCCGGGGAGCTGTTTTTT. Translated, it gives CASSANLGQGGAGELFF. The chain recombines TRBV25-1 with TRBJ2-2, with 9 bases that match TRBD1. The junction had 12 bases not matched to a gene; V was cut back by 4 bases and J by 6 bases. The CDR3 length is 17 residues. Germline V gene sequence: CDR1 MGHDK, CDR2 SYGVNS.

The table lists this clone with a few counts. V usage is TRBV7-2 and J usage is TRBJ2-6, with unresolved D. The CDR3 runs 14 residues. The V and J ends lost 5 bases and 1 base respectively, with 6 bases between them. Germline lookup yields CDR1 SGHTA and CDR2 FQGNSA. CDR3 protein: CASSLFSGANVLTF. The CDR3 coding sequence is TGTGCCAGCAGCCTTTTTTCTGGGGCCAACGTCCTGACTTTC.

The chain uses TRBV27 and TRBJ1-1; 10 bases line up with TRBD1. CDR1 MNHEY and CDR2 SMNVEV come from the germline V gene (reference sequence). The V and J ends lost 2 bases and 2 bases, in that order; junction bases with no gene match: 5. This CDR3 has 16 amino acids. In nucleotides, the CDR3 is TGTGCCAGCAGTTTACGAGGACAGGGGGTAAACACTGAAGCTTTCTTT. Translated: CASSLRGQGVNTEAFF.

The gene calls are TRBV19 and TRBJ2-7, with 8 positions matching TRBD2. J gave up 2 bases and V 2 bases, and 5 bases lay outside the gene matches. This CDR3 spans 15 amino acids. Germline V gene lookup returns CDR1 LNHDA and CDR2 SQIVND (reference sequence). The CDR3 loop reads CASSISGRETYEQYF. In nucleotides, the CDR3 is TGTGCCAGTAGTATAAGCGGGAGAGAAACCTACGAGCAGTACTTC. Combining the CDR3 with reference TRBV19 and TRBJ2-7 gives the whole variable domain DGGITQSPKYLFRKEGQNVTLSCEQNLNHDAMYWYRQDPGQGLRLIYYSQIVNDFQKGDIAEGYSVSREKKESFPLTVTSAQKNPTAFYLCASSISGRETYEQYFGPGTRLTVT.

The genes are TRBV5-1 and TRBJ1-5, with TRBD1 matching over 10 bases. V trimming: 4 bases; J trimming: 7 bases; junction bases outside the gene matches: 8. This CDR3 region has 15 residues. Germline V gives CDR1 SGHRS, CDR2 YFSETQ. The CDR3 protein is CASSQSGTGDQPQHF. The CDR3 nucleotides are TGCGCCAGCAGCCAGTCCGGGACAGGGGACCAGCCCCAGCATTTT.

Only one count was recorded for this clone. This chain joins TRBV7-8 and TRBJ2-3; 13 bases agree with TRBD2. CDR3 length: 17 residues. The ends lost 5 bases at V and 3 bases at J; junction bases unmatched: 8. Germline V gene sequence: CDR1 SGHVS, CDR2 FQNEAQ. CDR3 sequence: CASSRQGTSGTTDTQYF. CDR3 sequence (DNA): TGTGCCAGCAGCCGCCAGGGGACTAGCGGGACTACAGATACGCAGTATTTT.

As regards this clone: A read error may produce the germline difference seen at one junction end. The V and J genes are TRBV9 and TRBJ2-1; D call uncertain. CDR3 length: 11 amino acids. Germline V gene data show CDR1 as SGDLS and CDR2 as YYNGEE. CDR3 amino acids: CAGRKSGEQFF. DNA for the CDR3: TGTGCCGGCAGAAAGTCGGGTGAGCAGTTCTTC.

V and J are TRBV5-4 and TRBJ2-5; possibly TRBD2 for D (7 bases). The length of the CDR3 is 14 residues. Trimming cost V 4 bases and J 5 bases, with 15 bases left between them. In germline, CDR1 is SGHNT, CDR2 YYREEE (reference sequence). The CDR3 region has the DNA TGTGCCAGCAGCCTAGGAGGGGGAGGGGAGACCCAGTACTTC. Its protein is CASSLGGGGETQYF.

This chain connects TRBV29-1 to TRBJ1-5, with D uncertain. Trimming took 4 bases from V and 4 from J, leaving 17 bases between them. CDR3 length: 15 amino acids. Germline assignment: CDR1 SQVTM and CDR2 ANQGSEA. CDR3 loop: CSVADGVLGNQPQHF. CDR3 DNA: TGCAGCGTTGCCGACGGGGTACTGGGGAATCAGCCCCAGCATTTT.

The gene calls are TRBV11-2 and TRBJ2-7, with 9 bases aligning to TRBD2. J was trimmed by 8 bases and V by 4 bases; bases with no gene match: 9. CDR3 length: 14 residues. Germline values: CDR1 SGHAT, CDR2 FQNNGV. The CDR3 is CASSSSGIPGKQYF. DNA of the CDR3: TGTGCCAGCAGCTCTAGCGGGATCCCGGGGAAGCAGTACTTC.

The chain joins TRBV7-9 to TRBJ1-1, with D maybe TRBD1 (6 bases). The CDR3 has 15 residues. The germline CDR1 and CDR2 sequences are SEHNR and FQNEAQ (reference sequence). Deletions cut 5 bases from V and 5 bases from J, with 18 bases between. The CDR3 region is CASSPDSFPWTEAFF. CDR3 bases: TGTGCCAGCAGCCCGGACAGTTTTCCGTGGACTGAAGCTTTCTTT.

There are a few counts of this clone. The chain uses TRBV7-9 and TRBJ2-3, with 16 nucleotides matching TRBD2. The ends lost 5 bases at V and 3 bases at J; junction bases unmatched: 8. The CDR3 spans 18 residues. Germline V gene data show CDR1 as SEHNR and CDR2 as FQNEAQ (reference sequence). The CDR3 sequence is CASSPPGTSGRGTDTQYF. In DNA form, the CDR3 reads TGTGCCAGCAGCCCACCCGGGACTAGCGGGAGGGGTACAGATACGCAGTATTTT. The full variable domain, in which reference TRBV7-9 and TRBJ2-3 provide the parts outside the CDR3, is DTGVSQNPRHKITKRGQNVTFRCDPISEHNRLYWYRQTLGQGPEFLTYFQNEAQLEKSRLLSDRFSAERPKGSFSTLEIQRTEQGDSAMYLCASSPPGTSGRGTDTQYFGPGTRLTVL.

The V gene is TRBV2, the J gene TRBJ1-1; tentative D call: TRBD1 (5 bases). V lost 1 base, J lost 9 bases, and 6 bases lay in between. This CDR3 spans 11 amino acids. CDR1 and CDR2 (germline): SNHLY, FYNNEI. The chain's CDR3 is CASSEDRKAFF. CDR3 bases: TGTGCCAGCAGTGAAGACAGGAAAGCTTTCTTT.

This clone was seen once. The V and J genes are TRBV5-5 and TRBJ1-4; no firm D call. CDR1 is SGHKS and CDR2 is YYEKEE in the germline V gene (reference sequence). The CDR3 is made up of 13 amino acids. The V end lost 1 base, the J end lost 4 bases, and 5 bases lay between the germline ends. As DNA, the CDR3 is TGTGCCAGCAGCTTGAATCATAATGAAAAACTGTTTTTT. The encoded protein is CASSLNHNEKLFF.

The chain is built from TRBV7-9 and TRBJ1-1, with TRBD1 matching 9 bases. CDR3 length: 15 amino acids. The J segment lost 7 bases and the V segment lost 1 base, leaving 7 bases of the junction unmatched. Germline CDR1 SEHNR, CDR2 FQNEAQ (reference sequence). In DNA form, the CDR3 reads TGTGCCAGCAGCTTAGGGACAGGGGTAGGGAATGAAGCTTTCTTT. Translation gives CASSLGTGVGNEAFF.

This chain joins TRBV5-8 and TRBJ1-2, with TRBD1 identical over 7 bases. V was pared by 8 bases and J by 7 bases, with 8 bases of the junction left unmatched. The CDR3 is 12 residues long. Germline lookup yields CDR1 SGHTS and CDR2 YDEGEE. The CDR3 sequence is CARTEGAVGYTF. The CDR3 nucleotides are TGTGCCAGGACGGAGGGGGCTGTTGGCTACACCTTC.

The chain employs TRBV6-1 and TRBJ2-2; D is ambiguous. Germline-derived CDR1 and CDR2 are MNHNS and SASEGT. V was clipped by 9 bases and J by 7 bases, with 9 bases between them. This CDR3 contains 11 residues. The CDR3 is CASLEVGELFF. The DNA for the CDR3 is TGTGCCAGTTTAGAAGTCGGGGAGCTGTTTTTT.

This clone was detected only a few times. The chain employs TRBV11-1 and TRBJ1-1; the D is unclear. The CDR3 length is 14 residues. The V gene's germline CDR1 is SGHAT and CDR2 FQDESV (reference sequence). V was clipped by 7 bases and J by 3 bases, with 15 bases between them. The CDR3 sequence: CASTALGRDTEAFF. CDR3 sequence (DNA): TGTGCCAGCACCGCGCTGGGGAGAGACACTGAAGCTTTCTTT.

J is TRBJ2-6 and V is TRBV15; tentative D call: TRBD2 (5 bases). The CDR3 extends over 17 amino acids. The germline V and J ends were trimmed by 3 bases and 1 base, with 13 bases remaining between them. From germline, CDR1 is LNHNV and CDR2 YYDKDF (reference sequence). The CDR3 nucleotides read TGTGCCACCAGCAGGGGCCAACCGGGGTCTGGGGCCAACGTCCTGACTTTC. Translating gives CATSRGQPGSGANVLTF. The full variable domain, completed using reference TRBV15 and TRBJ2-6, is DAMVIQNPRYQVTQFGKPVTLSCSQTLNHNVMYWYQQKSSQAPKLLFHYYDKDFNNEADTPDNFQSRRPNTSFCFLDIRSPGLGDTAMYLCATSRGQPGSGANVLTFGAGSRLTVL.

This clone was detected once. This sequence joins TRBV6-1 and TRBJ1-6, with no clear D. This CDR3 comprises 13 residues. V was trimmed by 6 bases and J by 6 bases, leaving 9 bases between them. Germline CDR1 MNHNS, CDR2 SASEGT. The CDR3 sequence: CASRQTLNSPLHF. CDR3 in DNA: TGTGCCAGCAGACAGACGCTTAATTCACCCCTCCACTTT.

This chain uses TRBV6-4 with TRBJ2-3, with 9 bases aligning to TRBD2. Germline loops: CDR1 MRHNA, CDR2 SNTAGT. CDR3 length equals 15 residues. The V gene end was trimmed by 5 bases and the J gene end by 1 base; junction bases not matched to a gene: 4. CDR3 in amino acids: CASSMGTSRTDTQYF. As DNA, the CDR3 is TGTGCCAGCAGTATGGGGACTAGCCGCACAGATACGCAGTATTTT.